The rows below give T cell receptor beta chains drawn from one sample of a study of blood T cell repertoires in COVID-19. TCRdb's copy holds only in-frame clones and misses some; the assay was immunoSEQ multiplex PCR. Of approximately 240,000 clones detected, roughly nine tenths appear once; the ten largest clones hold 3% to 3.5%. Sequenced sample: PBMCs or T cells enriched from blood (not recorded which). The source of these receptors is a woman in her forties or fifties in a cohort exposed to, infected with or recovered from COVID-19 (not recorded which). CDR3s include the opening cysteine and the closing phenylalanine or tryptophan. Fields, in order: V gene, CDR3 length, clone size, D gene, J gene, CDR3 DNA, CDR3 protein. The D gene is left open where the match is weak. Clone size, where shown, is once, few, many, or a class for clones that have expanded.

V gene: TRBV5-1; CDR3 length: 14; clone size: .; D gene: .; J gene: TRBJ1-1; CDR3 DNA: TGCGCCAGCAGCTTGGGAGGGGAGGGTCAGGAGGCTTTCTTT; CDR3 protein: CASSLGGEGQEAFF
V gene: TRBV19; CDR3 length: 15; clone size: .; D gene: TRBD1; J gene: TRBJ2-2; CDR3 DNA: TGTGCCAGTGCCAGCGGACAGGGGACAATCGGGGAGCTGTTTTTT; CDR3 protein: CASASGQGTIGELFF
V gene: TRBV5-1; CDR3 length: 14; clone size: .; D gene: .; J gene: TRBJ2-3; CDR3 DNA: TGCGCCAGCAGTCGGCGGTCTAGCACAGATACGCAGTATTTT; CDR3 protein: CASSRRSSTDTQYF
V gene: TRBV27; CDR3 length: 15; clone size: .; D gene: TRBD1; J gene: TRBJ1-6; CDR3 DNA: TGTGCCAGCAGTTTATCGGGACAGGGTCCTTCACCCCTCCACTTT; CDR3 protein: CASSLSGQGPSPLHF
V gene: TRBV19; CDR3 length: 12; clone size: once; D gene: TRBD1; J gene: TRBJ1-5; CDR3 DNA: TGTGCCAGTTCTGACAGGGGCCAGCCCCAGCATTTT; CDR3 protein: CASSDRGQPQHF
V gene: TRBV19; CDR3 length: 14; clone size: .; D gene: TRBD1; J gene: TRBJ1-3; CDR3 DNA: TGTGCCAGTAGTTTCGGGACAGTTGGAAACACCATATATTTT; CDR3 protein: CASSFGTVGNTIYF
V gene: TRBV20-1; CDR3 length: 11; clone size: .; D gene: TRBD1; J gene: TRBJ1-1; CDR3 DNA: TGCAGTGCGGGGACAGGACTAAGGGCTTTCTTT; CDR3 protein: CSAGTGLRAFF
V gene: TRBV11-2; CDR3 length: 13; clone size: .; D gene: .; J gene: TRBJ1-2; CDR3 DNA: TGTGCCAGCAGACAGCCTGCTAACTATGGCTACACCTTC; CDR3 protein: CASRQPANYGYTF
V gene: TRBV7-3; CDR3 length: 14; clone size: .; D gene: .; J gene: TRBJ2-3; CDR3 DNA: TGTGCCAGCAGCTTTAGTCAGGCCTCTGATACGCAGTATTTT; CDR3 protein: CASSFSQASDTQYF
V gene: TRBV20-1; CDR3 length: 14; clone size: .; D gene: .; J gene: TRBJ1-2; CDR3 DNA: TGCAGTGCTAGTACGTCTAGGCTAAGATATGGCTACACCTTC; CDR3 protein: CSASTSRLRYGYTF
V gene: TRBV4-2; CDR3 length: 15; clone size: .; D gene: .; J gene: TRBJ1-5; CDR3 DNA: TGTGCCAGCAGCGACGGCCAGGGAACTTATCAGCCCCAGCATTTT; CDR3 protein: CASSDGQGTYQPQHF
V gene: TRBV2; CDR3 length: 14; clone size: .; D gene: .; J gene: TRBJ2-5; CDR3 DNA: TGTGCCAGCAGGGCGGGGTCAGCCCAAGAGACCCAGTACTTC; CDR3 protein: CASRAGSAQETQYF
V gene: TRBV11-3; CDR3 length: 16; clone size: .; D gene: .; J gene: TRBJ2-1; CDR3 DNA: TGTGCCAGCAGCTCTCTCGCCGCTAGCTCCTACAATGAGCAGTTCTTC; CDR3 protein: CASSSLAASSYNEQFF
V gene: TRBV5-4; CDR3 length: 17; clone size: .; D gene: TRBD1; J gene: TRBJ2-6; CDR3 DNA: TGTGCCAGCATCCCAGGACAGGGGGCGGCTGGGGCCAACGTCCTGACTTTC; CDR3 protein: CASIPGQGAAGANVLTF
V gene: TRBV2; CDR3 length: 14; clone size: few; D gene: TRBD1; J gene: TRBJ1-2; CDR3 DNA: TGTGCCAGCAGTGTGGGACAGGGCCCCTATGGCTACACCTTC; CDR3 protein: CASSVGQGPYGYTF
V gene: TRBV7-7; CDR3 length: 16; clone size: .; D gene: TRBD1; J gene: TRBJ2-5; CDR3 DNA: TGTGCTAGCAGCACCAGACTACAGGGGGCTGGAGAGACCCAGTACTTC; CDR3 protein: CASSTRLQGAGETQYF
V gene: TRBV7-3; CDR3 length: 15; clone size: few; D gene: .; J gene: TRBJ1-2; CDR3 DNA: TGTGCCAGCAGCTTAGCGGGGGGAGATAGTAGCGGCTACACCTTC; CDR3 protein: CASSLAGGDSSGYTF
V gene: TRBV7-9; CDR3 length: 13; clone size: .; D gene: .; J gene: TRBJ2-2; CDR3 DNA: TGTGCCAGCAGCTCTACAGGGACCGGGGAGCTGTTTTTT; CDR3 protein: CASSSTGTGELFF
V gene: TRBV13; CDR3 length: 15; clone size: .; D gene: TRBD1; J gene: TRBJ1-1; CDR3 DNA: TGTGCCAGCAAGAGAGGGACAGGGATGAACACTGAAGCTTTCTTT; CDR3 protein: CASKRGTGMNTEAFF
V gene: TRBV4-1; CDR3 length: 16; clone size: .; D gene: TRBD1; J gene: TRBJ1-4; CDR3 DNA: TGCGCCAGCAGAGCGCCCGGGACAGGGGGGCGTGAAAAACTGTTTTTT; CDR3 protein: CASRAPGTGGREKLFF
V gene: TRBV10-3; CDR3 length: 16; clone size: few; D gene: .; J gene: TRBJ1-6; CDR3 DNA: TGTGCCATCAGTGAGTCCCAGGGAACCTATAATTCACCCCTCCACTTT; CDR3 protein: CAISESQGTYNSPLHF
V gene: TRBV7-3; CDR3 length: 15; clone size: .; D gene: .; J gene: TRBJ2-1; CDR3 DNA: TGTGCCAGCAGCTCGAAGCGGAGCTCCTACAATGAGCAGTTCTTC; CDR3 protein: CASSSKRSSYNEQFF
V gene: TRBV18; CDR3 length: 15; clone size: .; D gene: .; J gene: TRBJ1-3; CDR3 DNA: TGTGCCAGCTCATCAGCGGCGAACTCTGGAAACACCATATATTTT; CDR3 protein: CASSSAANSGNTIYF
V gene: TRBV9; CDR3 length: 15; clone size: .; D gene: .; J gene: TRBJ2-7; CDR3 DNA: TGTGCCAGCAGCCGCGGATCCGAACCCTACTACGAGCAGTACTTC; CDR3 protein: CASSRGSEPYYEQYF
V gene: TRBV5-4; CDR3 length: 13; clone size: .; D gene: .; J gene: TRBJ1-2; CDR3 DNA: TGTGCCAGCAGTTCAGACAGGACCTATGGCTACACCTTC; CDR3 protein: CASSSDRTYGYTF
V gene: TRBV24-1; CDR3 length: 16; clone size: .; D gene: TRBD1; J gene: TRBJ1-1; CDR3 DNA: TGTGCCACCAGTGATTTCCGGACAGGGCCAAACACTGAAGCTTTCTTT; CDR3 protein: CATSDFRTGPNTEAFF
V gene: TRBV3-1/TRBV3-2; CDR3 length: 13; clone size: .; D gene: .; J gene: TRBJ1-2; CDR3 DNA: TGTGCCAGCAGCTACAGGCGGAACTATGGCTACACCTTC; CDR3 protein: CASSYRRNYGYTF
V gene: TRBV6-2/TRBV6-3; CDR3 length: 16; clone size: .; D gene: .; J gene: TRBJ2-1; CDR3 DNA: TGTGCCAGCAGTTATGGGAGGGGGATCACTAACAATGAGCAGTTCTTC; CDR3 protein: CASSYGRGITNNEQFF
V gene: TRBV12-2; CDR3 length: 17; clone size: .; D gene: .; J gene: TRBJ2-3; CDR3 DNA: TGTGCAAGTCGCTTAGCCCTAGCGGGGGGTAACACAGATACGCAGTATTTT; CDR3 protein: CASRLALAGGNTDTQYF
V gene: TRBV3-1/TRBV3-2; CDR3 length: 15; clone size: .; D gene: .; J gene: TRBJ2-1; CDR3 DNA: TGTGCCAGCAGCCAAGTTCTGGGGCCCTACAATGAGCAGTTCTTC; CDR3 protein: CASSQVLGPYNEQFF
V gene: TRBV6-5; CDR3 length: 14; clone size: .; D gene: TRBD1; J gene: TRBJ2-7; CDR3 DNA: TGTGCCAGCAGTTTGGGACAGGGCAGCTACGAGCAGTACTTC; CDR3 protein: CASSLGQGSYEQYF
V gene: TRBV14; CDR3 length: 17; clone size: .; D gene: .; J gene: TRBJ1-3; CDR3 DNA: TGTGCCAGCAGCCAAGGGAGCTCCGGAGTCTCTGGAAACACCATATATTTT; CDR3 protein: CASSQGSSGVSGNTIYF
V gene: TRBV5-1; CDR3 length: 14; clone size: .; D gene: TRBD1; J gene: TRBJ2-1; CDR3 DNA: TGCGCCAGCAGCTGGGGGGGACAGGGAAATGAGCAGTTCTTC; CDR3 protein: CASSWGGQGNEQFF
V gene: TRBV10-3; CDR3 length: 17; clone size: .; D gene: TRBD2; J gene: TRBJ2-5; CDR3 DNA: TGTGCCATCAGTGAGTCGACTAGCGGTGAGAAGGGAGAGACCCAGTACTTC; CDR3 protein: CAISESTSGEKGETQYF
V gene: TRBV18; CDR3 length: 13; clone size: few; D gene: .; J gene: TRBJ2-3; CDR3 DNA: TGTGCCAGCTCACTACTATCCGGGGATACGCAGTATTTT; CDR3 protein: CASSLLSGDTQYF
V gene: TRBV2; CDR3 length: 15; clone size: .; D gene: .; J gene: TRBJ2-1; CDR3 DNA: TGTGCCAGCAGTGAGGAGCGACTCTCCTACAATGAGCAGTTCTTC; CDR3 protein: CASSEERLSYNEQFF
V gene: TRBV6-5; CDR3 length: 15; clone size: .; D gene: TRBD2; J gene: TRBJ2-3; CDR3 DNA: TGTGCCAGCAGTTACGGGGGGGAGTTCACAGATACGCAGTATTTT; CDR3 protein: CASSYGGEFTDTQYF
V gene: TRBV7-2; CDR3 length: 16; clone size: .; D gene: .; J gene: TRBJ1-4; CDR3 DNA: TGTGCCAGCAGCTTAAACGCTGCAGCAACTAATGAAAAACTGTTTTTT; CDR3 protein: CASSLNAAATNEKLFF